This T cell receptor beta chain was recovered during a study of PD-L1 blockade in urothelial cancer. V lost 0 bases to trimming and J lost 8 bases, with 12 bases between them. Germline assignment: CDR1 SGDLS and CDR2 YYNGEE. The CDR3 covers 15 residues. The data were produced by immunoSEQ multiplex PCR, yet TCRdb's version contains in-frame clones alone and is incomplete. Here the sample spans roughly 87,000 clones, roughly 87% being singletons. This sequence joins TRBV9 and TRBJ1-6; D may be TRBD1 (5 bases). This specimen consisted of PBMCs, obtained around atezolizumab (anti-PD-L1) treatment. The receptor was isolated from an older woman with urothelial cancer. CDR3 coding DNA: TGTGCCAGCAGCGTAGTGGGGGGGGGATATTCACCCCTCCACTTT. The encoded protein is CASSVVGGGYSPLHF. The complete variable domain, with remaining parts taken from reference TRBV9 and TRBJ1-6, reads DSGVTQTPKHLITATGQRVTLRCSPRSGDLSVYWYQQSLDQGLQFLIQYYNGEERAKGNILERFSAQQFPDLHSELNLSSLELGDSALYFCASSVVGGGYSPLHFGNGTRLTVT.